The rows below give T cell receptor beta chains drawn from one sample of a study of blood T cell repertoires in COVID-19. TCRdb's table, derived via immunoSEQ multiplex PCR, lists solely in-frame clones and lacks some. The data show fewer than 60,000 clones, roughly 85% seen once. Specimen: peripheral blood. The receptors were gathered from a man aged 55 to 70 with acute or convalescent COVID-19. Each CDR3 is given with its conserved first and last residue. The D gene is left open where the match is weak. Expanded clones are given a class, and other clones once, few, many or no size at all.

D: TRBD2
V: TRBV14
size: NA
J: TRBJ2-1
DNA: TGTGCCAGCAGCCAAGACCGACGTAGGGGAGGGGCACATGAGCAGTTCTTC
CDR3: CASSQDRRRGGAHEQFF

D: TRBD1
V: TRBV28
size: NA
J: TRBJ2-5
DNA: TGTGCCAGCAGTACGGTATATCGGGACAGTAGACAAGAGACCCAGTACTTC
CDR3: CASSTVYRDSRQETQYF

D: NA
V: TRBV2
size: NA
J: TRBJ2-5
DNA: TGTGCCAGCGACCCTGCTGCGGACCAGTACTTC
CDR3: CASDPAADQYF

D: TRBD2
V: TRBV3-1/TRBV3-2
size: NA
J: TRBJ2-7
DNA: TGTGCCAGCAGCCCAACTCCGGGACTACTATTCCCCGAGCAGTACTTC
CDR3: CASSPTPGLLFPEQYF

D: NA
V: TRBV28
size: NA
J: TRBJ2-1
DNA: TGTGCCAGCTGTCCAGGCCCGACCTACAATGAGCAGTTCTTC
CDR3: CASCPGPTYNEQFF

D: NA
V: TRBV7-9
size: NA
J: TRBJ2-3
DNA: TGTGCCAGCAGCTTAGCGCGCGGCAGGGCGACAGATACGCAGTATTTT
CDR3: CASSLARGRATDTQYF

D: TRBD1
V: TRBV6-5
size: once
J: TRBJ1-1
DNA: TGTGCCAGCAGGACAGGGATAAAAGTGAACACTGAAGCTTTCTTT
CDR3: CASRTGIKVNTEAFF

D: TRBD1
V: TRBV19
size: NA
J: TRBJ1-2
DNA: TGTGCCAGTAGTATTGGACAGGGAAGCTATGGCTACACCTTC
CDR3: CASSIGQGSYGYTF

D: TRBD2
V: TRBV28
size: few
J: TRBJ2-1
DNA: TGTGCCAGCAGTAGCGGGAGTCGTTTGAATGAGCAGTTCTTC
CDR3: CASSSGSRLNEQFF

D: TRBD1
V: TRBV28
size: NA
J: TRBJ2-5
DNA: TGTGCCAGCAGTTTCCTCGGACAGGGGGGACGGGAGACCCAGTACTTC
CDR3: CASSFLGQGGRETQYF

D: NA
V: TRBV2
size: NA
J: TRBJ1-6
DNA: TGTGCCAGCAGTGAAGGTGGCAGGGGTAGGGGGAGATCACCCCTCCACTTT
CDR3: CASSEGGRGRGRSPLHF

D: TRBD2
V: TRBV5-4
size: NA
J: TRBJ2-3
DNA: TGTGCCGGGGGGGGAGGCACAGATACGCAGTATTTT
CDR3: CAGGGGTDTQYF

D: NA
V: TRBV19
size: NA
J: TRBJ2-2
DNA: TGTGCCAGTAGCCCGCGGGTCGCCGGGGAGCTGTTTTTT
CDR3: CASSPRVAGELFF

D: NA
V: TRBV6-1
size: NA
J: TRBJ2-1
DNA: TGTGCCAGCAGTGAACCCGGCAGGGCCCGATGGGATGAGCAGTTCTTC
CDR3: CASSEPGRARWDEQFF

D: TRBD1
V: TRBV7-3
size: NA
J: TRBJ2-1
DNA: TGTGCCAGCAGCTTCAGGGGGCGGACAACTGAGCAGTTCTTC
CDR3: CASSFRGRTTEQFF

D: TRBD2
V: TRBV11-2
size: NA
J: TRBJ2-1
DNA: TGTGCCAGCAGCTTGTCCCTACTAGCGGGGAACAATGAGCAGTTCTTC
CDR3: CASSLSLLAGNNEQFF

D: NA
V: TRBV11-2
size: once
J: TRBJ2-7
DNA: TGTGCCAGCAGCTTAGATTTCGGGGCCGCGGGGAGCGAGCAGTACTTC
CDR3: CASSLDFGAAGSEQYF

D: TRBD1
V: TRBV25-1
size: few
J: TRBJ2-2
DNA: TGTGCCAGCAGTGTCTACCGGGACAGGGGCTCTCTGTTTTTT
CDR3: CASSVYRDRGSLFF